This T cell receptor beta chain was profiled in a study of T cell repertoires in cytomegalovirus infection. TCRdb analysed the reads with MiXCR anew, one entry per CDR3 protein. The repertoire has about 920,000 distinct CDR3 sequences, 30% to 40% of them found once; the top ten carry around an eighth. About this clonotype itself: Antigen unknown.

The CDR3 totals 15 residues. CDR1 and CDR2 (germline): SGDLS, YYNGEE. The trim removed 0 bases at V and 5 bases at J, leaving 4 bases unmatched. V gene TRBV9 combines with J gene TRBJ2-2; 7 bases map to TRBD2. The receptor comes from a human donor in good health (CMV status not recorded). Some clones in this sample may be carry-over from other donors' samples. The specimen comprised cultured CD8+ T cells from PBMCs, sampled from culture after CMV antigen stimulation. CDR3 bases: TGTGCCAGCAGCGTAGTACGGGGAGGGACCGGGGAGCTGTTTTTT. The encoded protein is CASSVVRGGTGELFF.